This T cell receptor (beta chain) was identified in a study of cytotoxic CD8 clonotypes in ibrutinib-treated CLL. In the study overall: Responses comprised about 25 partial and 2 complete; at median approximately six years, roughly 15 remained remitted and some twelve progressed. Whole-study results and caveats: Clonality was higher at ibrutinib response and returned toward baseline at progression.

Comment on this clone: As yet, its antigen is unknown.

The repertoire was sequenced with immunoSEQ multiplex PCR; TCRdb's copy has only in-frame clones and lacks some. The table records 30,000 to 40,000 clones, around 63% of them present only once. This CDR3 comprises 16 residues. V lost 3 bases, J lost 0 bases, and 12 bases lay in between. Per germline, CDR1 MRHNA and CDR2 SNTAGT. The sequence was obtained from a human donor with chronic lymphocytic leukemia. The gene calls are TRBV6-4 and TRBJ2-1, with D possibly called TRBD1 or TRBD2 (5 bases each). This material consisted of PBMCs, taken before ibrutinib treatment. CDR3: CASSDVGTNSYNEQFF. The DNA of the CDR3 is TGTGCCAGCAGTGATGTCGGGACGAACTCCTACAATGAGCAGTTCTTC.